These 13 T cell receptor beta chains came from one sample sequenced in a study of early T cells in non-severe SARS-CoV-2 infection. One entry per CDR3 protein, called by TCRdb with MiXCR from the 5' RACE reads. The data hold roughly 100,000 distinct CDR3 sequences, with approximately 12% observed a single time. Sequences were derived from whole blood, sampled at baseline. Receptors were obtained from an adult who was a healthcare worker with PCR-confirmed SARS-CoV-2 infection or an uninfected control (not recorded which).

The rearrangement joins TRBV19 to TRBJ2-7, with 11 bases aligning to TRBD2. After removal of 4 bases from V and 3 bases from J, the junction contained 8 bases not matched to a gene. Germline values: CDR1 LNHDA, CDR2 SQIVND (reference sequence). The CDR3 sequence is 16 residues long. The CDR3 DNA is TGTGCCAGTAGTACTACTAGCGGGAGTGGGATCTACGAGCAGTACTTC. The encoded protein is CASSTTSGSGIYEQYF.

There are many counts of this clonotype. V usage is TRBV24-1 and J usage is TRBJ2-1; the match to TRBD1 covers 7 bases. Per the germline V gene, CDR1 is KGHDR and CDR2 is SFDVKD. V lost 3 bases, J lost 0 bases, and 4 bases stayed unmatched. This CDR3 has 16 residues. For the CDR3, the DNA is TGTGCCACCAGTGATGCCGGGACAGACTCCTACAATGAGCAGTTCTTC. It yields the protein CATSDAGTDSYNEQFF.

This clonotype was seen a handful of times. This CDR3 is CSVEGNSDYEQYF. DNA of the CDR3: TGCAGCGTTGAAGGGAATTCCGACTACGAGCAGTACTTC. This chain uses TRBV29-1 with TRBJ2-7, with D unresolved. Germline V CDR1 and CDR2: SQVTM, ANQGSEA. V lost 1 base and J lost 3, with 10 bases in between. The CDR3 has 13 residues.

In regard to this clonotype: A clone one base away is much larger, so this may be a read error. Since the CDR3 does not end with the conserved phenylalanine or tryptophan, this likely comes from a read error. This sequence joins TRBV7-9 and TRBJ2-7, with 8 bases that match TRBD1. This CDR3 comprises 16 residues. CDR1 is SEHNR, CDR2 FQNEAQ, per germline (reference sequence). V was clipped by 3 bases and J by 3 bases; unmatched bases: 10. Here the CDR3 reads CASSFTPATGVYEQYY. As DNA, the CDR3 is TGTGCCAGCAGCTTCACACCCGCGACAGGGGTCTACGAGCAGTACTAC.

V usage is TRBV24-1 and J usage is TRBJ2-6; D may be TRBD2 (5 bases). V was pared by 11 bases and J by 2 bases, with 9 bases between. The CDR3 consists of 13 residues. CDR1 and CDR2 from the germline V gene are KGHDR and SFDVKD. CDR3: CAIGVTGANVLTF. The CDR3 coding sequence is TGTGCCATCGGGGTGACTGGGGCCAACGTCCTGACTTTC.

This clonotype was seen only a few times. This chain joins TRBV29-1 and TRBJ2-7; TRBD1 might be the D (6 bases). The CDR3 sequence is 12 residues long. Per the germline V gene, CDR1 is SQVTM and CDR2 is ANQGSEA. Trimming shortened V by 5 bases and J by 4 bases, and 12 bases separated the two germline ends. CDR3 DNA sequence: TGCAGCGTTAACACAGGGAGTTACGAGCAGTACTTC. It yields the protein CSVNTGSYEQYF.

This clonotype was found a few times. The rearrangement links TRBV5-1 to TRBJ2-3, with no clear D. Germline V gene data show CDR1 as SGHRS and CDR2 as YFSETQ. The CDR3 covers 13 residues. V was cut by 2 bases and J by 2 bases, with 6 bases left in between. CDR3 coding DNA: TGCGCCAGCAGCTTAACGAACACAGATACGCAGTATTTT. Residues: CASSLTNTDTQYF.

The chain uses TRBV20-1 and TRBJ2-7, with 7 bases fitting TRBD1. Trimming cost V 0 bases and J 3 bases; bases outside gene matches: 5. Germline V CDR1 and CDR2: DFQATT, SNEGSKA (reference sequence). CDR3 length: 14 residues. CDR3 amino acids: CSARDDRDLYEQYF. DNA for the CDR3: TGCAGTGCTAGAGACGACAGGGACCTCTACGAGCAGTACTTC.

The chain has TRBV16 and TRBJ1-1, with 9 bases identical to TRBD1. Trimming removed 4 bases from V and 7 bases from J; junction bases left unmatched: 7. Germline V lookup: CDR1 KGHSY, CDR2 FQNENV. This CDR3 comprises 14 residues. The CDR3 region is CASSPQGASGEAFF. For the CDR3, the DNA is TGTGCCAGCAGCCCACAGGGGGCGAGCGGTGAAGCTTTCTTT.

The V and J genes are TRBV30 and TRBJ1-1; the D is unclear. This CDR3 has 15 residues. Germline CDR1 and CDR2: GTSNPN and SVGIG (reference sequence). V gave up 1 base and J gave up 3 bases, with 15 bases separating them. Here the CDR3 DNA reads TGTGCCTGGAGTGAGTCTTCTCTAAGCGACACTGAAGCTTTCTTT. Encoded protein: CAWSESSLSDTEAFF.

The J gene is TRBJ2-3, the V gene TRBV29-1; 15 nucleotides agree with TRBD2. J was trimmed by 9 bases and V by 6 bases; bases with no gene match: 13. In germline, CDR1 is SQVTM, CDR2 ANQGSEA. The CDR3 totals 16 residues. The DNA of the CDR3 is TGCAGCGTCGGACTAGCGGGGGGGATGGGCCGTGGCACGCAGTATTTT. Its translation: CSVGLAGGMGRGTQYF.

This clonotype showed up just a few times. The genes are TRBV19 and TRBJ2-3, with D possibly matching TRBD1 (6 bases). V lost 4 bases to trimming and J lost 4 bases, with 18 bases between them. Per germline, CDR1 LNHDA and CDR2 SQIVND (reference sequence). This CDR3 is built from 16 residues. CDR3 loop: CASSSAATGFPDTQYF. The CDR3 DNA is TGTGCCAGTAGTAGCGCCGCGACAGGTTTCCCAGATACGCAGTATTTT.

In this sample, this clonotype turned up many times. The CDR3 nucleotides read TGCAGCGGGGGACAGACGAATGAGCAGTTCTTC. It specifies CSGGQTNEQFF. The chain joins TRBV29-1 to TRBJ2-1; 7 bases fit TRBD1. J was trimmed by 7 bases and V by 7 bases; bases with no gene match: 4. The V gene's germline CDR1 is SQVTM and CDR2 ANQGSEA. This CDR3 is 11 amino acids long.